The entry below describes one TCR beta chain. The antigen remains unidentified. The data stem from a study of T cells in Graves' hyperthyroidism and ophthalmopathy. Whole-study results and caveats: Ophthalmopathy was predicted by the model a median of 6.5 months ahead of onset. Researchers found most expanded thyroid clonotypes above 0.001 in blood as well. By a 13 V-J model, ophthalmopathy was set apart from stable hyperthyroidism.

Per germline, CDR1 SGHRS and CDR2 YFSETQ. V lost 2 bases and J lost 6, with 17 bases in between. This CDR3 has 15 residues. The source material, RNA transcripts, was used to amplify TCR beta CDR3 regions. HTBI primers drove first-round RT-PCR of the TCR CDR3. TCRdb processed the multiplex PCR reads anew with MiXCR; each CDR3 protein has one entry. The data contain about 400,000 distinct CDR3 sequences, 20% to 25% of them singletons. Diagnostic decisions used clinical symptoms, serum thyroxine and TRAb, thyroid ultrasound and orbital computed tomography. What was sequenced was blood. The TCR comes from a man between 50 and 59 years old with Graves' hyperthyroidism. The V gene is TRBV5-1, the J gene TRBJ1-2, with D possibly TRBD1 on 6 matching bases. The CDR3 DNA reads TGCGCCAGCAGCTTACAGGGTTCATCGGGTCATGGCTACACCTTC. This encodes CASSLQGSSGHGYTF.